This TCR beta chain comes out of a study of naive and memory T cell subsets. Two oligonucleotides, mixed equimolar, formed the beta constant-region primer covering TRBC1 and TRBC2. TCRdb fed the UMI-ligation and nested PCR reads into MiXCR, producing one record per CDR3 protein. The profile shows tens of thousands of distinct CDR3 sequences, approximately 14% of them singletons. As regards this clonotype: Its antigen is still unknown.

Study-wide points: In naive cells, over 90% of TCR sequences were seen only once. The power law exponent of TCR abundance differed between naive and memory cells.

The source of this sequence is a human donor in good health. Specimen: central memory CD4+ T cells from blood.

The CDR3 region has the DNA TGTGCCAGCAGTGAACCCATGAACACTGAAGCTTTCTTT. It yields the protein CASSEPMNTEAFF. The V and J genes are TRBV6-1 and TRBJ1-1; no reliable D call. Trimming took 2 bases from V and 0 from J, leaving 4 bases between them. Germline V gene lookup returns CDR1 MNHNS and CDR2 SASEGT. This CDR3 is built from 13 residues.